Below, 11 T cell receptor beta chains from the same sample are listed, as sequenced in a study of cytomegalovirus exposure and HLA in healthy donors (dated by TCRdb to 2016 to 2017). The library was made by the immunoSEQ multiplex PCR assay. Entries here come from immuneACCESS through TCRdb and include only in-frame sequences with V and J called. Some clones fail to appear in such tables; in the studies checked, an unresolved V gene covers under half of the shortfall, and the cause of the remainder is unknown. The sample data list 200,000 or so clones, and about nine tenths of these were observed just once. The ten largest make up roughly 1% of the sample. Source material: PBMCs. These receptors originate from a woman aged 18-29 years in good health and CMV-seronegative.

J is TRBJ2-3 and V is TRBV5-6; D is possibly TRBD1 (6 bases). CDR1 and CDR2 (germline): SGHDT, YYEEEE. The CDR3 consists of 13 residues. V lost 4 bases to trimming and J lost 4 bases, with 10 bases between them. This chain's CDR3 is CASSAAGADTQYF. Here the CDR3 DNA reads TGTGCCAGCAGCGCCGCAGGGGCAGATACGCAGTATTTT.

The chain couples TRBV9 to TRBJ2-1; TRBD2 matches 9 bases. The CDR3 sequence is 18 residues long. Germline CDR1 reads SGDLS; CDR2 reads YYNGEE. V lost 0 bases and J lost 1; bases outside the gene matches: 8. CDR3 amino acids: CASSVGVAGDASYNEQFF. CDR3 coding DNA: TGTGCCAGCAGCGTAGGTGTAGCGGGAGATGCGTCCTACAATGAGCAGTTCTTC.

The rearrangement joins TRBV19 to TRBJ2-1; the match to TRBD1 covers 9 bases. Losses at the gene ends were 3 bases for V and 5 bases for J; bases not matched to a gene: 5. The CDR3 contains 15 residues. CDR1 is LNHDA, CDR2 SQIVND, per germline (reference sequence). The CDR3 DNA follows: TGTGCCAGTAGTATTACAGGGGGCGAAGACAATGAGCAGTTCTTC. Translated, it gives CASSITGGEDNEQFF.

The chain uses TRBV5-1 and TRBJ1-1; 10 bases map to TRBD1. Trimming cost V 5 bases and J 5 bases; bases outside gene matches: 12. The CDR3 contains 16 residues. From germline, CDR1 is SGHRS and CDR2 YFSETQ. The DNA for the CDR3 is TGCGCCAGCAGTTCCGGGACAGGGGTATTTAGGACTGAAGCTTTCTTT. It specifies CASSSGTGVFRTEAFF.

This clone was found once. This chain uses TRBV19 with TRBJ1-5; weak D call: TRBD1 (5 bases). V lost 1 base and J lost 0, with 7 bases in between. CDR3 length: 15 residues. CDR1 is LNHDA, CDR2 SQIVND, per germline (reference sequence). This chain's CDR3 is CASSIGDYSNQPQHF. CDR3 coding DNA: TGTGCCAGTAGTATAGGGGACTATAGCAATCAGCCCCAGCATTTT.

The chain carries TRBV11-1 and TRBJ1-2, with 8 bases that match TRBD1. CDR1 is SGHAT, CDR2 FQDESV, per germline (reference sequence). The ends lost 5 bases at V and 8 bases at J; junction bases unmatched: 10. This CDR3 is built from 14 residues. This chain's CDR3 is CASSADRGRNGYTF. CDR3 DNA: TGTGCCAGCAGCGCAGACAGGGGCCGGAACGGCTACACCTTC.

This clone has just one count. This chain's CDR3 is CAWRVFTGNPYEQYF. In DNA form, the CDR3 reads TGTGCCTGGAGAGTCTTTACAGGCAATCCCTACGAGCAGTACTTC. The gene calls are TRBV30 and TRBJ2-7, with a weak D call TRBD1 (5 bases). Trimming removed 3 bases from V and 2 bases from J, with 17 bases in between. This CDR3 is built from 15 residues. Germline assignment: CDR1 GTSNPN and CDR2 SVGIG (reference sequence).

This chain connects TRBV5-1 to TRBJ2-7, with a weak D call TRBD2 (5 bases). The germline V and J ends were trimmed by 0 bases and 3 bases, with 10 bases remaining between them. Germline values: CDR1 SGHRS, CDR2 YFSETQ. This CDR3 contains 14 residues. The DNA of the CDR3 is TGCGCCAGCAGCTTGGCTGGTACTAGCTACGAGCAGTACTTC. Amino acids: CASSLAGTSYEQYF.

This chain joins TRBV18 and TRBJ2-3; possibly TRBD2 for D (5 bases). V shed 0 bases and J shed 6 bases, with 7 bases lying between them. The CDR3 has 13 residues. Germline lookup yields CDR1 KGHSH and CDR2 LQKENI. The CDR3, as DNA: TGTGCCAGCTCACCACCGTCGGGGGATACGCAGTATTTT. It encodes CASSPPSGDTQYF.

This clone was picked up one time. The rearrangement uses TRBV6-5 and TRBJ1-2; 8 bases line up with TRBD1. Germline CDR1 is MNHEY and CDR2 is SVGAGI. The junction had 10 bases not matched to a gene; V was cut back by 8 bases and J by 8 bases. This CDR3 contains 13 residues. The CDR3 bases are TGTGCCAGCTCCCTTCAGGGGGCGGTCGGCTACACCTTC. Amino acid sequence: CASSLQGAVGYTF.

The chain combines TRBV11-2 with TRBJ2-7, with TRBD1 as a possible D gene (6 bases). Looked up from germline, CDR1 is SGHAT and CDR2 is FQNNGV. V shed 6 bases and J shed 3 bases, with 6 bases lying between them. CDR3 size: 11 residues. For the CDR3, the DNA is TGTGCCAGCAGACAGGGCTACGAGCAGTACTTC. This gives the protein CASRQGYEQYF.